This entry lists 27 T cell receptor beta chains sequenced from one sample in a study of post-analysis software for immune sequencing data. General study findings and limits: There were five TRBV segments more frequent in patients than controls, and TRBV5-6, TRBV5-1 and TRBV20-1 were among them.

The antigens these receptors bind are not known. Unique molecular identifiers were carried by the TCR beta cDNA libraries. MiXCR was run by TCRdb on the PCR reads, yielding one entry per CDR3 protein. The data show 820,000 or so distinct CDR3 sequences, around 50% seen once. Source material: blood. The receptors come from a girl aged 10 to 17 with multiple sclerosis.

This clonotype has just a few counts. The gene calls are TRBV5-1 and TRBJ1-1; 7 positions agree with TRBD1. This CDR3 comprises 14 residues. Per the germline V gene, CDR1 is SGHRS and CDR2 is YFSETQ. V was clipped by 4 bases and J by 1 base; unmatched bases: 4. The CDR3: CASSLDRRNTEAFF. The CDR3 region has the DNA TGCGCCAGCAGCCTGGACAGGAGGAACACTGAAGCTTTCTTT.

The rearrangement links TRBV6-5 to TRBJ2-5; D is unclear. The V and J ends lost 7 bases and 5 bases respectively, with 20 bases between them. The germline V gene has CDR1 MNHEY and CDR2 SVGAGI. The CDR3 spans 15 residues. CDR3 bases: TGTGCCAGCACCTCCAGATTGTGGGTCGGGGAGACCCAGTACTTC. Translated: CASTSRLWVGETQYF.

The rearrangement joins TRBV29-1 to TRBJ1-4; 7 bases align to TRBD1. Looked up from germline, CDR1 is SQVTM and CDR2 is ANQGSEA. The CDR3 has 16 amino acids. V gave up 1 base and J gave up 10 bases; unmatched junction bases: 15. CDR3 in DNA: TGCAGCGTTGAAGGTACCCCGGGACAGTCACCCGGAAAACTGTTTTTT. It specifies CSVEGTPGQSPGKLFF.

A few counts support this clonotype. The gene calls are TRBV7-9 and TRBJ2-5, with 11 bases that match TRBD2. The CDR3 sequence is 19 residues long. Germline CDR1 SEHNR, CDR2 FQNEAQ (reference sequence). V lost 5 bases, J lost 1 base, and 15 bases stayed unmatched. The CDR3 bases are TGTGCCAGCAGCCGACTAGCGGGGCCGCCCTCGGGGATCCAAGAGACCCAGTACTTC. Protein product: CASSRLAGPPSGIQETQYF.

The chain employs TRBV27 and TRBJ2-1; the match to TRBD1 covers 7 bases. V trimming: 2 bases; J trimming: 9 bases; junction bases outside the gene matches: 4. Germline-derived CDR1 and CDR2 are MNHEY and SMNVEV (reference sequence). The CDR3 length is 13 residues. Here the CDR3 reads CASSLQGVTEQFF. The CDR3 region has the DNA TGTGCCAGCAGTTTACAGGGGGTCACTGAGCAGTTCTTC.

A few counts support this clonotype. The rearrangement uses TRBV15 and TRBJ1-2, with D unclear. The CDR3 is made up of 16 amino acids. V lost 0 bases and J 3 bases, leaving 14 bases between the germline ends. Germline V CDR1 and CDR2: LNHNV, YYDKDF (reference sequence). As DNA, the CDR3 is TGTGCCACCAGCAGAGAGTACCGTCTTAGCGACTATGGCTACACCTTC. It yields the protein CATSREYRLSDYGYTF.

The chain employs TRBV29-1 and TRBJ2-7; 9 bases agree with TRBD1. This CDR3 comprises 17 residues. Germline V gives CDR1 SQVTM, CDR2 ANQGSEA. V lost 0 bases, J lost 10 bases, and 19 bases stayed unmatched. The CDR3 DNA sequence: TGCAGCGTTGAAGACGGGTTGGGGACAGGGATTATGACAGGACAGTACTTC. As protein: CSVEDGLGTGIMTGQYF.

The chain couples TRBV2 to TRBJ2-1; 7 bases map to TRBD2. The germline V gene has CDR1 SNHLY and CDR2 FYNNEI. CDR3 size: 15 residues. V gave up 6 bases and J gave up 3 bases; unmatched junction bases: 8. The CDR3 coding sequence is TGTGCCAGCAGAACCACCGGGACTAACTACAATGAGCAGTTCTTC. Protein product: CASRTTGTNYNEQFF.

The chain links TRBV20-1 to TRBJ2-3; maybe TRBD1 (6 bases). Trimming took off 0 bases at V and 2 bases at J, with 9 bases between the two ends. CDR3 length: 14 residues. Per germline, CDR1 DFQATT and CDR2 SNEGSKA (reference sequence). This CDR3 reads CSARDLGATDTQYF. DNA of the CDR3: TGCAGTGCTAGAGATTTGGGGGCCACAGATACGCAGTATTTT.

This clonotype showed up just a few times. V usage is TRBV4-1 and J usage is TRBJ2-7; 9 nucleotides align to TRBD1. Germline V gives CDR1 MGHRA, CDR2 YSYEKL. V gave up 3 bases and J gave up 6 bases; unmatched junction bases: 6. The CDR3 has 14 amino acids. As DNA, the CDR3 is TGCGCCAGCAGCCAGAGGGACAGGGTGGTCGAGCAGTACTTC. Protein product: CASSQRDRVVEQYF.

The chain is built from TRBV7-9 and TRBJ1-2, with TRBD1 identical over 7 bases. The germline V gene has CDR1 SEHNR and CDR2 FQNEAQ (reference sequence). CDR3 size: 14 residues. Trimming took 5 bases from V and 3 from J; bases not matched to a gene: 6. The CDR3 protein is CASSGTGTDYGYTF. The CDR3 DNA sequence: TGTGCCAGCAGCGGAACCGGGACAGACTATGGCTACACCTTC.

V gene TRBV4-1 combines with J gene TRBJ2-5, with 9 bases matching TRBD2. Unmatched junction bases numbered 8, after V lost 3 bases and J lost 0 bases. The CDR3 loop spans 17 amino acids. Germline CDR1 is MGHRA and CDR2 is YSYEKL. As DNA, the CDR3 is TGCGCCAGCAGCCATGCCGCCCGGACTAGCGACCAAGAGACCCAGTACTTC. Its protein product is CASSHAARTSDQETQYF.

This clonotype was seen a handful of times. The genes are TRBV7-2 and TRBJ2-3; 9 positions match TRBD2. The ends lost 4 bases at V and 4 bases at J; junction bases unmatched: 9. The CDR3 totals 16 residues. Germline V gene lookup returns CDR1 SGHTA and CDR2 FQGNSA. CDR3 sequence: CASSSNLRLAADTQYF. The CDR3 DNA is TGTGCCAGCAGCTCAAACCTGCGACTAGCGGCAGATACGCAGTATTTT.

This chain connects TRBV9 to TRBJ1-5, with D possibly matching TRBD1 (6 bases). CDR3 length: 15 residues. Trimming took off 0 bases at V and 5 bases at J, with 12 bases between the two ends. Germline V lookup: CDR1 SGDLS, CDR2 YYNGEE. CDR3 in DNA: TGTGCCAGCAGCGTAGAAGCAGGGGATGATCAGCCCCAGCATTTT. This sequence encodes CASSVEAGDDQPQHF.

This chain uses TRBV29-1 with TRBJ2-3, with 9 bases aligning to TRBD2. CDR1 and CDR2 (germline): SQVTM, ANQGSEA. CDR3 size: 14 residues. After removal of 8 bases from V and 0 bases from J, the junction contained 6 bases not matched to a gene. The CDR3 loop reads CSSLTSGSTDTQYF. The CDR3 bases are TGCAGCTCCCTGACTAGCGGAAGCACAGATACGCAGTATTTT.

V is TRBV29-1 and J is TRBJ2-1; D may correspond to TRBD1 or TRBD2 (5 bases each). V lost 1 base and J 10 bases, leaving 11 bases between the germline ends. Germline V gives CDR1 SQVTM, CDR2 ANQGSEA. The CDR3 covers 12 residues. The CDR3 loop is CSVEGGTAEQFF. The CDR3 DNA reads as TGCAGCGTTGAAGGGGGGACGGCCGAGCAGTTCTTC.

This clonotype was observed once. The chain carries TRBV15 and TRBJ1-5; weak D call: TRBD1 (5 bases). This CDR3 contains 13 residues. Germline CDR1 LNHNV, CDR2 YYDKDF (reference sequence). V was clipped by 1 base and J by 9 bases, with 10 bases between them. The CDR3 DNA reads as TGTGCCACCAGCAGAGTGAGGGGTGGGCCCCAGCATTTT. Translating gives CATSRVRGGPQHF. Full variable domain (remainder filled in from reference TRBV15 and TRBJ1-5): DAMVIQNPRYQVTQFGKPVTLSCSQTLNHNVMYWYQQKSSQAPKLLFHYYDKDFNNEADTPDNFQSRRPNTSFCFLDIRSPGLGDTAMYLCATSRVRGGPQHFGDGTRLSIL.

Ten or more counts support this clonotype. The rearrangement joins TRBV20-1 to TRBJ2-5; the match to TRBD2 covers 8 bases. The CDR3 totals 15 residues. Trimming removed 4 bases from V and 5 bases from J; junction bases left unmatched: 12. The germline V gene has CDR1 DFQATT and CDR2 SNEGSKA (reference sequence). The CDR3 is CSAKSERGPGETQYF. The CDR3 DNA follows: TGCAGTGCTAAGAGCGAGCGGGGGCCGGGTGAGACCCAGTACTTC.

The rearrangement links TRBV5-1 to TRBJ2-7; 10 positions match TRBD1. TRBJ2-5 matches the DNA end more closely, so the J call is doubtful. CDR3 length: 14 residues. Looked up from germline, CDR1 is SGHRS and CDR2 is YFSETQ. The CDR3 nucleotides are TGCGCCAGCAGCCATAGGACAGGGGGGGAGACCCAGTACTTC. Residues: CASSHRTGGETQYF.

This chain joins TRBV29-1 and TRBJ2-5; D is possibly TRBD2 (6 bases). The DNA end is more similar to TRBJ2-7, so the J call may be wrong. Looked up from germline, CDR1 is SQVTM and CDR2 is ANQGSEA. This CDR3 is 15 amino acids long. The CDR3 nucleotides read TGCAGCGTTGCACTGGGGACTGCCTCCTTCTCCGAGCAGTACTTC. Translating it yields CSVALGTASFSEQYF.

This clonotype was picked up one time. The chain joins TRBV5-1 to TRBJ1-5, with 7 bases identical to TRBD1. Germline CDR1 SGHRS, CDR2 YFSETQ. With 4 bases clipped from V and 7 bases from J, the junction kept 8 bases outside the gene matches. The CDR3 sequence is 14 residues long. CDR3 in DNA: TGCGCCAGCAGCCAGAGACAGGGCGGGCAGCCCCAGCATTTT. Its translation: CASSQRQGGQPQHF.

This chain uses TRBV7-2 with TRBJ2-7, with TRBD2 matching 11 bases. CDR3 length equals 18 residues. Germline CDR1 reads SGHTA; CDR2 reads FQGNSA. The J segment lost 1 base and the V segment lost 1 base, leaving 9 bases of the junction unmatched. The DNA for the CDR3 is TGTGCCAGCAGCTTAGGTCACCTTGGACTAGCGGGTTCCTACGAGCAGTACTTC. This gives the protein CASSLGHLGLAGSYEQYF.

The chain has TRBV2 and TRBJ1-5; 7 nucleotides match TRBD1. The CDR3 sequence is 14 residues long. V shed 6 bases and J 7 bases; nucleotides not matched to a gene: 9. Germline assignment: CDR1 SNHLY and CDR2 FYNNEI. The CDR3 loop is CASSRKGAGQPQHF. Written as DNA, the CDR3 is TGTGCCAGCAGCAGGAAGGGGGCAGGACAGCCCCAGCATTTT.

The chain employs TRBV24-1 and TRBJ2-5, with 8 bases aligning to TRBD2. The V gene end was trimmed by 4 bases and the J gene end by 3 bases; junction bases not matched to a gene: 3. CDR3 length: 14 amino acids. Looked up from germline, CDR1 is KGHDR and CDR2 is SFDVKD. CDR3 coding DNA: TGTGCCACCAGTGAAGCGGGACTAGAAGAGACCCAGTACTTC. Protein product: CATSEAGLEETQYF.

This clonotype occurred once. CDR3 amino acids: CASSLGRVGGYNEQFF. The CDR3 DNA is TGCGCCAGCAGCCTAGGCCGTGTTGGAGGTTACAATGAGCAGTTCTTC. The chain is built from TRBV4-1 and TRBJ2-1, with D possibly being TRBD2 (5 bases). Per germline, CDR1 MGHRA and CDR2 YSYEKL. V was cut by 4 bases and J by 4 bases, with 17 bases left in between. The CDR3 has 16 residues.

DNA for the CDR3: TGCAGCGTTGGGTGGCCAGGGGAGATAGAAAACATTCAGTACTTC. It translates to CSVGWPGEIENIQYF. The V gene is TRBV29-1, the J gene TRBJ2-4, with D possibly matching TRBD1 (6 bases). V lost 4 bases to trimming and J lost 5 bases, with 18 bases between them. This CDR3 spans 15 amino acids. The germline V gene encodes CDR1 SQVTM and CDR2 ANQGSEA.

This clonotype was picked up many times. Here the CDR3 reads CASSLGGPQETQYF. For the CDR3, the DNA is TGTGCCAGCAGTTTGGGGGGTCCCCAAGAGACCCAGTACTTC. The chain links TRBV12-3 or TRBV12-4 to TRBJ2-5, with a weak D call TRBD2 (6 bases). This CDR3 comprises 14 residues. V was trimmed by 3 bases and J by 1 base, leaving 9 bases between them.